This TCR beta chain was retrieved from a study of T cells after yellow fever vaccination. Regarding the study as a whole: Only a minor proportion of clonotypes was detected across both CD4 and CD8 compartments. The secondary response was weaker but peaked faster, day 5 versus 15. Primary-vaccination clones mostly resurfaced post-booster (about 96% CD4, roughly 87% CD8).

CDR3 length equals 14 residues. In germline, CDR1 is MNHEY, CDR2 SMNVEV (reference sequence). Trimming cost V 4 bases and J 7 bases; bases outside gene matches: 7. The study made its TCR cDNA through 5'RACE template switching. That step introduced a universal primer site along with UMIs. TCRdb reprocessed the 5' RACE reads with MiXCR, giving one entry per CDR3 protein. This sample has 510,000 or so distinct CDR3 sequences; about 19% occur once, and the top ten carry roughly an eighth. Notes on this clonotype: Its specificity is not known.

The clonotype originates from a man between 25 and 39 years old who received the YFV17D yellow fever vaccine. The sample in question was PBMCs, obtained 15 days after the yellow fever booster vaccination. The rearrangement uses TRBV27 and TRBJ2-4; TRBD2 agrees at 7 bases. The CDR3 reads CASSYGLGSNIQYF. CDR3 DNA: TGTGCCAGCAGTTACGGACTAGGGTCGAACATTCAGTACTTC.